This passage covers 11 T cell receptor beta chains from one sample sequenced in a study of cytomegalovirus exposure and HLA in healthy donors. A multiplex PCR was run with 60 Vbeta primers and 13 Jbeta primers. Assay used: immunoSEQ multiplex PCR; TCRdb lists only in-frame clones, some missing. Here the sample spans more than 95,000 clones, approximately 81% being singletons. Sequenced material: PBMCs. These receptor sequences come from a man aged 25-40 years in good health and CMV-seronegative.

The chain links TRBV9 to TRBJ2-3; 9 positions agree with TRBD2. Germline V gene sequence: CDR1 SGDLS, CDR2 YYNGEE. V lost 3 bases, J lost 5 bases, and 13 bases stayed unmatched. This CDR3 has 17 amino acids. The CDR3 is CASSESSGATPEDTQYF. The CDR3, as DNA: TGTGCCAGCAGCGAGTCTAGCGGGGCAACACCAGAAGATACGCAGTATTTT. Variable domain in full (rest from reference TRBV9 and TRBJ2-3): DSGVTQTPKHLITATGQRVTLRCSPRSGDLSVYWYQQSLDQGLQFLIQYYNGEERAKGNILERFSAQQFPDLHSELNLSSLELGDSALYFCASSESSGATPEDTQYFGPGTRLTVL.

The chain joins TRBV27 to TRBJ1-5; 7 nucleotides match TRBD1. Germline V lookup: CDR1 MNHEY, CDR2 SMNVEV (reference sequence). This CDR3 has 15 amino acids. Germline trimming cut 5 bases from V and 3 bases from J; bases unmatched to any gene: 7. CDR3 sequence reads: CASSDTGTDNQPQHF. CDR3 nucleotide sequence: TGTGCCAGCAGTGATACGGGGACAGACAATCAGCCCCAGCATTTT.

The V and J genes are TRBV6-5 and TRBJ2-3; the match to TRBD2 covers 9 bases. V trimming: 2 bases; J trimming: 4 bases; junction bases outside the gene matches: 4. This CDR3 contains 15 residues. From germline, CDR1 is MNHEY and CDR2 SVGAGI. The CDR3 coding sequence is TGTGCCAGCAGTTACAGGGGGACTAGCCCAGATACGCAGTATTTT. Amino acid sequence: CASSYRGTSPDTQYF.

The CDR3 is CASSATGQGNTGELFF. In DNA form, the CDR3 reads TGTGCCAGCAGTGCTACGGGACAGGGGAACACCGGGGAGCTGTTTTTT. This chain connects TRBV25-1 to TRBJ2-2; 9 nucleotides align to TRBD1. Germline-derived CDR1 and CDR2 are MGHDK and SYGVNS. J gave up 1 base and V 4 bases, and 4 bases lay outside the gene matches. The CDR3 loop spans 16 amino acids.

The genes are TRBV4-3 and TRBJ2-3; D perhaps matches TRBD1 (5 bases). Between the trimmed V and J ends, which lost 0 bases and 4 bases, there was a span of 11 bases. This CDR3 region has 15 residues. Germline V gene sequence: CDR1 LGHNA, CDR2 YSLEER. The CDR3 DNA sequence: TGCGCCAGCAGCCAAGACAGGGCCGGTCCAGATACGCAGTATTTT. This gives the protein CASSQDRAGPDTQYF.

The rearrangement links TRBV6-5 to TRBJ1-2, with D possibly TRBD1 on 6 matching bases. CDR1 is MNHEY, CDR2 SVGAGI, per germline. V dropped 8 bases and J dropped 4 bases, with 20 bases sitting between them. This CDR3 contains 15 residues. CDR3 DNA: TGTGCCAGCGCAATGACAGGCACAGACTCCTATGGCTACACCTTC. Protein product: CASAMTGTDSYGYTF.

The rearrangement joins TRBV19 to TRBJ2-3; 14 positions match TRBD2. With 8 bases clipped from V and 4 bases from J, the junction kept 8 bases outside the gene matches. CDR3 length: 16 amino acids. The germline V gene has CDR1 LNHDA and CDR2 SQIVND (reference sequence). Here the CDR3 reads CASSTRLAGGPDTQYF. The CDR3 DNA reads TGTGCCAGTTCTACACGACTAGCGGGAGGGCCAGATACGCAGTATTTT.

This chain joins TRBV14 and TRBJ2-3; D remains ambiguous. CDR3 length: 15 amino acids. CDR1 and CDR2 from the germline V gene are SGHDN and FVKESK. V lost 2 bases and J lost 2, with 11 bases in between. The CDR3 loop is CASSQLDWYTDTQYF. The CDR3 region has the DNA TGTGCCAGCAGCCAACTCGACTGGTACACAGATACGCAGTATTTT. Full variable domain (outside the CDR3, taken from reference TRBV14 and TRBJ2-3): EAGVTQFPSHSVIEKGQTVTLRCDPISGHDNLYWYRRVMGKEIKFLLHFVKESKQDESGMPNNRFLAERTGGTYSTLKVQPAELEDSGVYFCASSQLDWYTDTQYFGPGTRLTVL.

This sequence joins TRBV4-3 and TRBJ2-5; 7 bases match TRBD1. V lost 4 bases and J lost 8; bases outside the gene matches: 10. Per the germline V gene, CDR1 is LGHNA and CDR2 is YSLEER. The CDR3 loop spans 14 amino acids. This CDR3 is CASSRGQQSSTQYF. The CDR3 nucleotides read TGCGCCAGCAGCCGGGGACAGCAATCTTCCACCCAGTACTTC.

The V call is TRBV29-1, the J call TRBJ1-1; 7 positions agree with TRBD1. Germline CDR1 reads SQVTM; CDR2 reads ANQGSEA. J was trimmed by 1 base and V by 4 bases; bases with no gene match: 6. The length of the CDR3 is 14 residues. DNA of the CDR3: TGCAGCGTTGGACGACAGGGCGCGAACACTGAAGCTTTCTTT. Its translation: CSVGRQGANTEAFF.

This clone occurred a few times. The chain recombines TRBV9 with TRBJ2-1, with 9 bases matching TRBD2. The V gene end was trimmed by 0 bases and the J gene end by 7 bases; junction bases not matched to a gene: 8. This CDR3 region has 16 residues. Germline assignment: CDR1 SGDLS and CDR2 YYNGEE. Written as DNA, the CDR3 is TGTGCCAGCAGCGTAGACTTGGTAGCGGGAGCTAATGAGCAGTTCTTC. Translation gives CASSVDLVAGANEQFF.